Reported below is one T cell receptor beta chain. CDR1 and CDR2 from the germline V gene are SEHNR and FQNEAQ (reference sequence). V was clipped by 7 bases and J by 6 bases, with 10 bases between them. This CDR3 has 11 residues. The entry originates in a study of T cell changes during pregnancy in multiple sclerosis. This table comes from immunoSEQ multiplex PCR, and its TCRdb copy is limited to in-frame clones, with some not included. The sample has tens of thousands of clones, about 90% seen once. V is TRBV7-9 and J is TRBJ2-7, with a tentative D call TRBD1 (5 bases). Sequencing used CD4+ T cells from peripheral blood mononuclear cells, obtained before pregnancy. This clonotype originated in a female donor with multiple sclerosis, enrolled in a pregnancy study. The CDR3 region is CASMAGIEQYF. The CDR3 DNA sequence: TGTGCCAGCATGGCAGGGATCGAGCAGTACTTC.